Shown below are 28 T cell receptor beta chains from a single sample sequenced in a study of prognosis after radiotherapy for stage I lung cancer. From genomic DNA, TCR beta CDR3 was amplified by two-round multiplex PCR. The authors ran first-round PCR with primers specific to each TRBV and TRBJ gene. TCRdb re-called the multiplex PCR reads through MiXCR, storing one row per CDR3 protein. This table holds 24,000 or so distinct CDR3 sequences, 40% found once. The input for sequencing was PBMCs, taken before or after stereotactic body radiation therapy (not recorded which). Every receptor here comes from a donor aged 50 or older with non-small cell lung cancer.

This clonotype was counted at least ten times. V is TRBV5-1 and J is TRBJ1-1; D is uncertain. Trimming removed 3 bases from V and 1 base from J, with 13 bases in between. Germline-derived CDR1 and CDR2 are SGHRS and YFSETQ. This CDR3 spans 15 amino acids. The CDR3 here is CASSSPVAGNTEAFF. For the CDR3, the DNA is TGCGCCAGCAGCTCCCCGGTGGCCGGGAACACTGAAGCTTTCTTT.

The V gene is TRBV12-3 or TRBV12-4, the J gene TRBJ1-2, with D maybe TRBD1 (6 bases). With 1 base removed from V and 8 bases from J, the gap between germline ends came to 14 bases. The CDR3 loop spans 14 amino acids. The CDR3 protein is CASSLDSTGKGYTF. The DNA for the CDR3 is TGTGCCAGCAGTTTAGACAGCACAGGGAAAGGCTACACCTTC.

As concerns this clonotype: The junction shows a germline mismatch at one end, possibly a read error. The chain recombines TRBV6-5 with TRBJ1-6, with D possibly matching TRBD1 (5 bases). This CDR3 region has 15 residues. Germline V gives CDR1 MNHEY, CDR2 SVGAGI. The CDR3 here is CASSDSKGQDSPLHF. CDR3 nucleotide sequence: TGTGCCAGCAGTGACTCGAAAGGACAAGATTCACCCCTCCACTTT.

This clonotype occurred many times. The V call is TRBV3-1, the J call TRBJ2-5, with TRBD1 as a possible D gene (6 bases). Germline CDR1 reads LGHDT; CDR2 reads YNNKEL (reference sequence). The CDR3 consists of 12 residues. The ends were cut back, 2 bases at V and 5 bases at J, with 6 bases in the middle. DNA for the CDR3: TGTGCCAGCAGCCAACAGGGGGAGACCCAGTACTTC. Its translation: CASSQQGETQYF.

This clonotype has ten or more counts. This rearrangement joins TRBV18 to TRBJ2-3; D not resolved. V was shortened by 6 bases and J by 0 bases, with 4 bases between the two germline ends. Germline CDR1 reads KGHSH; CDR2 reads LQKENI. The CDR3 has 12 amino acids. For the CDR3, the DNA is TGTGCCAGCTCCCCGAGCACAGATACGCAGTATTTT. It yields the protein CASSPSTDTQYF. The entire variable domain, with the rest obtained from reference TRBV18 and TRBJ2-3, is as follows: NAGVMQNPRHLVRRRGQEARLRCSPMKGHSHVYWYRQLPEEGLKFMVYLQKENIIDESGMPKERFSAEFPKEGPSILRIQQVVRGDSAAYFCASSPSTDTQYFGPGTRLTVL.

This clonotype has ten or more counts. CDR3 amino acids: CASSFPGRELYF. Here the CDR3 DNA reads TGTGCCAGCAGTTTCCCGGGCAGGGAACTTTATTTT. The gene calls are TRBV27 and TRBJ2-3, with TRBD1 as a possible D gene (5 bases). Trimming removed 3 bases at V and 15 bases at J, with 16 bases between. CDR3 length: 12 amino acids. In germline, CDR1 is MNHEY, CDR2 SMNVEV (reference sequence).

The rearrangement links TRBV20-1 to TRBJ2-7, with 10 nucleotides matching TRBD2. The length of the CDR3 is 14 residues. V dropped 8 bases and J dropped 5; count of bases not matched to a gene: 12. The germline V gene encodes CDR1 DFQATT and CDR2 SNEGSKA (reference sequence). In DNA form, the CDR3 reads TGCAGTTCTCTCAATGCTAGCGGGAGTAACGAGCAGTACTTC. Amino acid sequence: CSSLNASGSNEQYF.

Note on this clonotype: Just one base apart from a much larger clone, this may be a read error. The chain joins TRBV7-2 to TRBJ2-5; D remains unclear. Per germline, CDR1 SGHTA and CDR2 FQGNSA. The V end lost 3 bases, the J end lost 6 bases, and 8 bases lay between the germline ends. CDR3 size: 12 residues. CDR3 residues: CASSFVAKTQYF. CDR3 nucleotides: TGTGCCAGCAGCTTCGTTGCGAAGACCCAGTACTTC.

About this clonotype itself: This could be a read error, since a much larger clone is one nucleotide away. The CDR3 is CASSPVQGKETQYF. In nucleotides, the CDR3 is TGCGCCAGCAGCCCGGTACAGGGGAAAGAGACCCAGTACTTC. This chain connects TRBV5-1 to TRBJ2-5; TRBD1 matches 7 bases. The CDR3 has 14 residues. CDR1 SGHRS and CDR2 YFSETQ come from the germline V gene. Losses at the gene ends were 4 bases for V and 3 bases for J; bases not matched to a gene: 6.

The chain recombines TRBV6-2 or TRBV6-3 with TRBJ2-7; TRBD1 aligns across 8 bases. The CDR3 contains 14 residues. Unmatched junction bases numbered 13, after V lost 10 bases and J lost 5 bases. Germline V gives CDR1 MNHEY, CDR2 SVGEGT. The CDR3 DNA reads as TGTGCCATCAGCCCCGGACAGGGAATAGACGAGCAGTACTTC. Translation: CAISPGQGIDEQYF.

This chain uses TRBV6-5 with TRBJ2-3; no clear D gene. The CDR3 runs to 14 residues. The germline V and J ends were trimmed by 0 bases and 4 bases, with 8 bases remaining between them. Per germline, CDR1 MNHEY and CDR2 SVGAGI. The CDR3 spells CASSYSSSSDTQYF. The CDR3 DNA is TGTGCCAGCAGTTACTCGTCGTCCTCAGATACGCAGTATTTT.

This clonotype appeared many times. This chain uses TRBV19 with TRBJ2-2, with 9 bases matching TRBD2. Germline lookup yields CDR1 LNHDA and CDR2 SQIVND (reference sequence). With 6 bases clipped from V and 7 bases from J, the junction kept 12 bases outside the gene matches. The CDR3 is made up of 16 amino acids. As DNA, the CDR3 is TGTGCCAGTAGCCTATATAGCGGGAGTGGGGTCGGGGAGCTGTTTTTT. Its translation is CASSLYSGSGVGELFF.

The chain is built from TRBV20-1 and TRBJ2-7; 9 bases are a match to TRBD1. The germline CDR1 and CDR2 sequences are DFQATT and SNEGSKA (reference sequence). CDR3 length equals 15 residues. V dropped 5 bases and J dropped 7; count of bases not matched to a gene: 15. The CDR3, as DNA: TGCAGTGCTTTTCCTCGCGGGACAGGGCTTCGAGAGCAGTACTTC. Translating it yields CSAFPRGTGLREQYF.

This clonotype was detected many times. The V and J genes are TRBV19 and TRBJ1-5, with 10 bases aligning to TRBD1. V trimming: 3 bases; J trimming: 5 bases; junction bases outside the gene matches: 7. Germline CDR1 is LNHDA and CDR2 is SQIVND (reference sequence). The CDR3 runs 16 residues. The CDR3 spells CASSIFSGQGDQPQHF. The CDR3 nucleotides read TGTGCCAGTAGTATCTTCTCCGGACAGGGGGATCAGCCCCAGCATTTT.

This clonotype has at least ten counts. The rearrangement links TRBV6-1 to TRBJ2-2; D remains unclear. CDR3 length: 15 residues. Trimming took 1 base from V and 6 from J, leaving 12 bases between them. CDR1 is MNHNS and CDR2 is SASEGT in the germline V gene. For the CDR3, the DNA is TGTGCCAGCAGTGAAGAGGGCGCGACCCCCGGGGAGCTGTTTTTT. Translated, it gives CASSEEGATPGELFF.

This clonotype was detected many times. This chain connects TRBV5-1 to TRBJ2-7; D may be TRBD1 or TRBD2 (5 bases each). CDR3 length equals 12 residues. The germline V gene encodes CDR1 SGHRS and CDR2 YFSETQ. V was trimmed by 0 bases and J by 5 bases, leaving 6 bases between them. DNA of the CDR3: TGCGCCAGCAGCTTGGTGGGGGACGAGCAGTACTTC. Its translation is CASSLVGDEQYF.

This clonotype was detected many times. This chain uses TRBV7-6 with TRBJ2-7; tentatively, D is TRBD2 (5 bases). CDR3 length equals 16 residues. Looked up from germline, CDR1 is SGHVS and CDR2 is FNYEAQ. Deletions cut 1 base from V and 4 bases from J, with 17 bases between. The DNA of the CDR3 is TGTGCCAGCAGCTTAGGGAGGCGGCAGCCGAAGTACGAGCAGTACTTC. Translating it yields CASSLGRRQPKYEQYF.

CDR3 protein: CASRKGGSNEKLFF. The CDR3 DNA is TGCGCCAGCAGAAAGGGCGGCTCTAATGAAAAACTGTTTTTT. This chain uses TRBV5-1 with TRBJ1-4; no firm D call. Germline-derived CDR1 and CDR2 are SGHRS and YFSETQ. The CDR3 consists of 14 residues. Trimming cost V 5 bases and J 3 bases, with 11 bases left between them. The full variable domain, its missing parts supplied by reference TRBV5-1 and TRBJ1-4, is KAGVTQTPRYLIKTRGQQVTLSCSPISGHRSVSWYQQTPGQGLQFLFEYFSETQRNKGNFPGRFSGRQFSNSRSEMNVSTLELGDSALYLCASRKGGSNEKLFFGSGTQLSVL.

This clonotype was detected ten times or more. The genes are TRBV7-8 and TRBJ1-5; D call uncertain. CDR3 length equals 15 residues. Trimming removed 1 base from V and 7 bases from J, with 14 bases in between. CDR1 and CDR2 (germline): SGHVS, FQNEAQ. CDR3 DNA: TGTGCCAGCAGCTTAGAGGCCCCGTGGGGACAGCCCCAGCATTTT. Amino acids: CASSLEAPWGQPQHF.

The chain couples TRBV19 to TRBJ2-7, with D uncertain. Germline V gene sequence: CDR1 LNHDA, CDR2 SQIVND (reference sequence). CDR3 length equals 11 residues. The V end was cut by 7 bases, the J end by 6 bases, with 10 bases between. The CDR3 region is CASKENSEQYF. In nucleotides, the CDR3 is TGTGCCAGTAAAGAGAATTCCGAGCAGTACTTC.

The sample holds many counts of this clonotype. The J gene is TRBJ2-1, the V gene TRBV6-1; D is undetermined. The CDR3 is made up of 13 amino acids. Germline-derived CDR1 and CDR2 are MNHNS and SASEGT. Trimming removed 8 bases at V and 2 bases at J, with 10 bases between. CDR3 in amino acids: CASSNPPYNEQFF. The CDR3, as DNA: TGTGCCAGCTCTAATCCCCCCTACAATGAGCAGTTCTTC.

This clonotype was counted ten times or more. J is TRBJ2-2 and V is TRBV6-2 or TRBV6-3, with 9 bases matching TRBD2. The junction had 10 bases not matched to a gene; V was cut back by 5 bases and J by 3 bases. CDR1 and CDR2 from the germline V gene are MNHEY and SVGEGT. This CDR3 has 17 residues. CDR3 sequence reads: CASSRTGSGSDTGELFF. The CDR3 DNA reads TGTGCCAGCAGTCGGACTGGTAGCGGGAGTGACACCGGGGAGCTGTTTTTT.

The J gene is TRBJ2-7, the V gene TRBV28; D is possibly TRBD2 (6 bases). The germline V and J ends were trimmed by 0 bases and 5 bases, with 14 bases remaining between them. This CDR3 has 15 residues. CDR1 and CDR2 (germline): MDHEN, SYDVKM. CDR3: CASSLWAGGPNEQYF. The CDR3 nucleotides read TGTGCCAGCAGTTTATGGGCTGGAGGGCCGAACGAGCAGTACTTC.

The chain is built from TRBV7-2 and TRBJ2-1, with TRBD2 as a possible D gene (6 bases). This CDR3 has 16 residues. Looked up from germline, CDR1 is SGHTA and CDR2 is FQGNSA. The germline V and J ends were trimmed by 6 bases and 4 bases, with 19 bases remaining between them. CDR3 nucleotide sequence: TGTGCCAGCAGTTCGACCCGGGACTTGGTATACAATGAGCAGTTCTTC. Its translation is CASSSTRDLVYNEQFF.

This clonotype was found once. This likely reflects a read error, since a far larger clone is one base away. The gene calls are TRBV9 and TRBJ2-5; possibly TRBD1 for D (6 bases). The CDR3 is 18 amino acids. Trimming left V 8 bases short and J 14 bases short, with 40 bases between. Germline CDR1 and CDR2: SGDLS and YYNGEE. The CDR3 region has the DNA TGTGCCAGACGGAACAGGGTCTCTCATCACTCGTTATACTACGAGCATTACTTC. This gives the protein CARRNRVSHHSLYYEHYF.

This clonotype was observed a few times. A far larger clone lies a single base away; this is likely a read error. V is TRBV6-9 and J is TRBJ1-5; D gene uncertain. This CDR3 region has 14 residues. Germline V gene sequence: CDR1 MNHGY, CDR2 SVAAGI. The CDR3 region has the DNA TGTGCCAGCAGTTCCCGGACGGGAAATCAGACCCAGCATTTT. Protein product: CASSSRTGNQTQHF.

A few counts support this clonotype. Without the conserved terminal phenylalanine or tryptophan, this CDR3 likely stems from a read error. The chain is built from TRBV5-1 and TRBJ2-1, with 8 bases lining up with TRBD1. The CDR3 contains 18 residues. Germline V CDR1 and CDR2: SGHRS, YFSETQ. CDR3 DNA sequence: TGCGCCAACAGCGAACTTTTCCAGGGGGCAGCGGGCTACAATGAGCAGTTCCTC. Its translation is CANSELFQGAAGYNEQFL.

This clonotype was seen many times. The chain couples TRBV7-9 to TRBJ2-5; tentative D call: TRBD2 (6 bases). Trimming left V 5 bases short and J 4 bases short, with 17 bases between. CDR1 is SEHNR, CDR2 FQNEAQ, per germline (reference sequence). This CDR3 comprises 15 residues. The CDR3 sequence: CASSPSRGTPETQYF. In nucleotides, the CDR3 is TGTGCCAGCAGCCCTAGCCGAGGGACTCCAGAGACCCAGTACTTC. Full variable domain (outside the CDR3, taken from reference TRBV7-9 and TRBJ2-5): DTGVSQNPRHKITKRGQNVTFRCDPISEHNRLYWYRQTLGQGPEFLTYFQNEAQLEKSRLLSDRFSAERPKGSFSTLEIQRTEQGDSAMYLCASSPSRGTPETQYFGPGTRLLVL.